Following are 30 T cell receptor beta chains from one sample sequenced in a study of T-cell memory formation after mild COVID-19. One entry per CDR3 protein results from TCRdb running MiXCR on the 5' RACE reads. Of some 320,000 distinct CDR3 sequences in the sample, 15% were seen once. Sequencing input: PBMCs or a T cell subset sorted from them (not recorded which). These TCRs come from a man between 18 and 35 years old who had mild COVID-19 (a few samples of this study predate the infection). Cell type and time point are not known.

The genes are TRBV24-1 and TRBJ1-2; D is ambiguous. V shed 3 bases and J shed 6 bases, with 7 bases lying between them. CDR1 is KGHDR and CDR2 is SFDVKD in the germline V gene. The CDR3 loop spans 12 amino acids. The CDR3 bases are TGTGCCACCAGTGATGGACGACATGGCTACACCTTC. Its protein product is CATSDGRHGYTF.

This clonotype was seen more than once but under ten times. The chain links TRBV10-3 to TRBJ2-1; D is possibly TRBD1 (6 bases). The CDR3 totals 18 residues. Germline lookup yields CDR1 ENHRY and CDR2 SYGVKD. The germline V and J ends were trimmed by 3 bases and 0 bases, with 18 bases remaining between them. The CDR3 reads CAISDLIPGHSSYNEQFF. The CDR3 region has the DNA TGTGCCATCAGTGACCTGATTCCGGGACACAGCTCCTACAATGAGCAGTTCTTC.

The chain is built from TRBV2 and TRBJ2-3; 12 nucleotides match TRBD2. The CDR3 sequence is 16 residues long. The V segment lost 6 bases and the J segment 7 bases; nucleotides outside the gene matches: 11. Germline V gene data show CDR1 as SNHLY and CDR2 as FYNNEI. The CDR3 sequence is CASSAGLAGRRNTQYF. CDR3 in DNA: TGTGCCAGCAGCGCGGGACTAGCGGGCCGGAGGAATACGCAGTATTTT.

This clonotype has a handful of counts. The chain recombines TRBV7-3 with TRBJ2-5; D gene uncertain. The germline V gene has CDR1 SGHTA and CDR2 FQGTGA. The CDR3 loop spans 14 amino acids. Deletions cut 2 bases from V and 8 bases from J, with 15 bases between. The CDR3 region is CASSLSAGQRTQYF. As DNA, the CDR3 is TGTGCCAGCAGCTTATCCGCAGGCCAAAGAACCCAGTACTTC.

This chain links TRBV24-1 with TRBJ2-3; D possibly corresponds to TRBD2 (7 bases). Trimming removed 9 bases at V and 3 bases at J, with 18 bases between. Germline values: CDR1 KGHDR, CDR2 SFDVKD. The CDR3 length is 15 residues. The CDR3 bases are TGTGCCACCGGGCCGGGGGGCCGACGGACAGATACGCAGTATTTT. Protein sequence: CATGPGGRRTDTQYF.

CDR3 nucleotide sequence: TGTGCCCCCACGGCCGGGGGAGGGGCCAACGTCCTGACTTTC. Its protein product is CAPTAGGGANVLTF. The chain carries TRBV7-9 and TRBJ2-6; a weak D match, TRBD2 (6 bases). The length of the CDR3 is 14 residues. Trimming shortened V by 11 bases and J by 4 bases, and 15 bases separated the two germline ends. The germline CDR1 and CDR2 sequences are SEHNR and FQNEAQ (reference sequence).

A note on this clonotype: With a much larger clone just one base away, this may be a read error. V usage is TRBV5-1 and J usage is TRBJ2-7; the match to TRBD1 covers 11 bases. The CDR3 is made up of 13 amino acids. V dropped 6 bases and J dropped 7; count of bases not matched to a gene: 6. Per the germline V gene, CDR1 is SGHRS and CDR2 is YFSETQ. The CDR3 coding sequence is TGCGCCAGCAAGTGGACAGGGGGCAGGGAGCAGTACTTC. It is translated as CASKWTGGREQYF.

This clonotype was seen only a few times. The chain recombines TRBV19 with TRBJ2-5; D gene uncertain. The V gene's germline CDR1 is LNHDA and CDR2 SQIVND (reference sequence). Trimming took off 6 bases at V and 5 bases at J, with 13 bases between the two ends. The CDR3 is 13 residues long. The CDR3 sequence is CASSPAGRETQYF. CDR3 in DNA: TGTGCCAGTAGCCCGGCAGGACGGGAGACCCAGTACTTC.

This chain connects TRBV12-3 or TRBV12-4 to TRBJ2-1, with D possibly being TRBD1 (6 bases). V was shortened by 6 bases and J by 7 bases, with 16 bases between the two germline ends. The CDR3 is 14 residues long. In nucleotides, the CDR3 is TGTGCCAGCAGGAGCTACAGGGATTTGAATGAGCAGTTCTTC. Its protein is CASRSYRDLNEQFF.

This clonotype was counted ten times or more. The germline gene is not matched at one end of the junction; a read error may be the cause. The chain combines TRBV7-7 with TRBJ2-2; D assignment may be TRBD1 or TRBD2 (5 bases each). CDR1 is SSHAT, CDR2 FNYEAQ, per germline (reference sequence). This CDR3 spans 13 amino acids. As DNA, the CDR3 is TGTGCTAGCAGCTTAGGGACGCCCGGGGAGCTGTTTTTT. Its translation is CASSLGTPGELFF.

A word on this clonotype: A much larger clone is a single base away; this may be a read error. The chain links TRBV7-9 to TRBJ2-3; 8 bases align to TRBD1. The CDR3 is 14 amino acids. J lost 7 bases, V lost 3 bases, and 6 bases had no gene match. CDR1 and CDR2 (germline): SEHNR, FQNEAQ (reference sequence). The CDR3 reads CASSLTGDMYTQYF. CDR3 DNA sequence: TGTGCCAGCAGCTTGACAGGGGATATGTATACGCAGTATTTT.

The chain carries TRBV4-2 and TRBJ2-3, with no clear D. This CDR3 comprises 14 residues. The germline gives CDR1 LGHNA, CDR2 YNFKEQ. The V end was cut by 4 bases, the J end by 0 bases, with 8 bases between. The CDR3 DNA follows: TGTGCCAGCAGCCTACAGAAAAGCACAGATACGCAGTATTTT. Its protein product is CASSLQKSTDTQYF.

This clonotype was seen repeatedly, ten times or more. This sequence joins TRBV10-1 and TRBJ2-1; D is unclear. Germline CDR1 is WNHNN and CDR2 is SYGVQD (reference sequence). V shed 6 bases and J shed 2 bases, with 11 bases lying between them. The CDR3 contains 14 residues. In nucleotides, the CDR3 is TGCGCCAGCAGCCTATATCGGGCCTACAATGAGCAGTTCTTC. Its protein product is CASSLYRAYNEQFF.

This clonotype turned up a few times. The rearrangement joins TRBV29-1 to TRBJ1-2; 7 nucleotides align to TRBD1. V lost 3 bases, J lost 8 bases, and 9 bases stayed unmatched. The CDR3 totals 13 residues. The germline gives CDR1 SQVTM, CDR2 ANQGSEA. Here the CDR3 reads CSVDGATGNGYTF. CDR3 sequence (DNA): TGCAGCGTTGACGGGGCGACAGGGAACGGCTACACCTTC.

This clonotype was detected many times. CDR3 nucleotides: TGCGCCAGCAGCCAAGAACAGGGCGCCGCCGGGGAGCTGTTTTTT. It translates to CASSQEQGAAGELFF. The chain links TRBV4-3 to TRBJ2-2, with D perhaps matching TRBD1 (6 bases). This CDR3 has 15 residues. Trimming removed 0 bases from V and 6 bases from J, with 11 bases in between. Germline-derived CDR1 and CDR2 are LGHNA and YSLEER.

A few counts support this clonotype. At one end the junction does not follow the germline gene, possibly because of a read error. The genes are TRBV5-5 and TRBJ1-5; TRBD1 matches at 7 bases. The CDR3 sequence is 14 residues long. Germline CDR1 SGHKS, CDR2 YYEKEE (reference sequence). This CDR3 is CARSLRTGDQPQHF. DNA for the CDR3: TGTGCCAGAAGCTTGAGGACAGGAGACCAGCCCCAGCATTTT.

The table lists this clonotype with a few counts. CDR3 in DNA: TGTGCCAGCAGCGTCGGGGACAGGGGGGAGCAGTACGTC. This codes for CASSVGDRGEQYV. The V call is TRBV7-9, the J call TRBJ2-7, with TRBD1 matching over 11 bases. This CDR3 is 13 amino acids long. The V segment lost 5 bases and the J segment 7 bases; nucleotides outside the gene matches: 4. The germline CDR1 and CDR2 sequences are SEHNR and FQNEAQ (reference sequence).

This clonotype was seen a few times. The chain joins TRBV25-1 to TRBJ2-5; D is uncertain. Germline CDR1 MGHDK, CDR2 SYGVNS. The CDR3 has 14 residues. V lost 4 bases to trimming and J lost 4 bases, with 13 bases between them. The CDR3 loop is CASSGQVFGETQYF. CDR3 DNA sequence: TGTGCCAGCAGTGGCCAGGTTTTTGGAGAGACCCAGTACTTC.

The V call is TRBV3-1, the J call TRBJ2-5; D is uncertain. The germline gives CDR1 LGHDT, CDR2 YNNKEL (reference sequence). The CDR3 sequence is 14 residues long. Trimming took 0 bases from V and 5 from J, leaving 10 bases between them. The CDR3 DNA reads TGTGCCAGCAGCCAAGAGGGCAGGAGTGAGACCCAGTACTTC. The encoded protein is CASSQEGRSETQYF.

The rearrangement uses TRBV6-5 and TRBJ2-5; D might be TRBD1 (6 bases). The V and J ends lost 0 bases and 5 bases respectively, with 16 bases between them. CDR3 size: 16 residues. Germline V gene lookup returns CDR1 MNHEY and CDR2 SVGAGI. CDR3 in DNA: TGTGCCAGCAGTTACTCGAAGTCTGGGGGCAGGGAGACCCAGTACTTC. Translation: CASSYSKSGGRETQYF.

V is TRBV7-6 and J is TRBJ1-1; D is possibly TRBD1 (5 bases). Trimming took off 4 bases at V and 1 base at J, with 10 bases between the two ends. This CDR3 region has 14 residues. Looked up from germline, CDR1 is SGHVS and CDR2 is FNYEAQ. The CDR3 sequence is CASSSTGPNTEAFF. DNA for the CDR3: TGTGCCAGCAGCTCCACGGGGCCGAACACTGAAGCTTTCTTT.

The table lists this clonotype with a few counts. The chain couples TRBV5-1 to TRBJ1-4; tentative D call: TRBD1 (5 bases). The CDR3 runs 16 residues. Per germline, CDR1 SGHRS and CDR2 YFSETQ. Trimming cost V 4 bases and J 0 bases, with 13 bases left between them. The CDR3 spells CASSRNRGPTNEKLFF. CDR3 bases: TGCGCCAGCAGCCGAAATAGGGGTCCAACTAATGAAAAACTGTTTTTT.

This clonotype was counted only a few times. Here the CDR3 reads CASSPWQARGTEAFF. The CDR3 nucleotides are TGTGCCAGCAGCCCCTGGCAGGCCAGGGGCACTGAAGCTTTCTTT. J is TRBJ1-1 and V is TRBV7-2, with TRBD1 as a possible D gene (6 bases). Trimming took off 5 bases at V and 4 bases at J, with 17 bases between the two ends. The CDR3 length is 15 residues. Germline-derived CDR1 and CDR2 are SGHTA and FQGNSA.

This rearrangement joins TRBV18 to TRBJ2-7, with 8 positions matching TRBD1. Trimming cost V 3 bases and J 4 bases; bases outside gene matches: 20. Germline loops: CDR1 KGHSH, CDR2 LQKENI. The CDR3 loop spans 19 amino acids. CDR3 nucleotides: TGTGCCAGCTCACCGGCCACCGGGGTCTTGGCAGGGGGCGGTTACGAGCAGTACTTC. It encodes CASSPATGVLAGGGYEQYF.

This clonotype came up a few times. The rearrangement joins TRBV9 to TRBJ2-2; TRBD2 might be the D (6 bases). CDR3 length: 15 amino acids. Between the trimmed V and J ends, which lost 0 bases and 8 bases, there was a span of 14 bases. The germline CDR1 and CDR2 sequences are SGDLS and YYNGEE. This CDR3 reads CASSVADTGGGELFF. In DNA, the CDR3 is TGTGCCAGCAGCGTAGCCGACACAGGAGGGGGGGAGCTGTTTTTT.

This rearrangement joins TRBV2 to TRBJ2-7; D ambiguous. The germline V gene has CDR1 SNHLY and CDR2 FYNNEI. Trimming stripped 5 bases from V and 1 base from J, with 9 bases between. The CDR3 runs to 13 residues. CDR3 residues: CASSPDGSYEQYF. The CDR3 DNA is TGTGCCAGCAGTCCGGACGGTTCCTACGAGCAGTACTTC.

This clonotype was seen at least ten times. The genes are TRBV4-3 and TRBJ1-2; D is possibly TRBD1 (6 bases). Germline values: CDR1 LGHNA, CDR2 YSLEER. The CDR3 totals 14 residues. The V and J ends lost 3 bases and 3 bases respectively, with 11 bases between them. The CDR3 nucleotides are TGCGCCAGCAGCCACGAACAGGGCTACTATGGCTACACCTTC. Protein sequence: CASSHEQGYYGYTF.

The chain links TRBV11-2 to TRBJ1-5; possible D gene TRBD1, 5 bases. Germline CDR1 SGHAT, CDR2 FQNNGV. This CDR3 spans 14 amino acids. V was shortened by 1 base and J by 6 bases, with 10 bases between the two germline ends. The CDR3 region has the DNA TGTGCCAGCAGCTTAGGGGACGGGGTTCAGCCCCAGCATTTT. This sequence encodes CASSLGDGVQPQHF.

This clonotype was seen at least ten times. This chain uses TRBV6-4 with TRBJ2-1; 8 bases match TRBD2. CDR3 length equals 16 residues. CDR1 is MRHNA, CDR2 SNTAGT, per germline. The J segment lost 7 bases and the V segment lost 0 bases, leaving 8 bases of the junction unmatched. The CDR3 coding sequence is TGTGCCAGCAGTGACTCGCAGCGGGGGACTTCTAATGAGCAGTTCTTC. Its protein product is CASSDSQRGTSNEQFF.

The table lists this clonotype with many counts. The V and J genes are TRBV20-1 and TRBJ2-2; D gene uncertain. The CDR3 runs to 16 residues. With 0 bases removed from V and 0 bases from J, the gap between germline ends came to 11 bases. Germline CDR1 is DFQATT and CDR2 is SNEGSKA (reference sequence). CDR3 nucleotides: TGCAGTGCTAGAGATAAGGCGCAGGCGAACACCGGGGAGCTGTTTTTT. Residues: CSARDKAQANTGELFF.